This T cell receptor beta chain stems from a study of shared clonotypes between healthy human individuals (TCRdb year 2020). A note on the overall study: A few men and two women, aged 18 to 49 years, made up the cohort. Between about 0.85 and 8.9 billion PBMCs per donor were obtained by leukapheresis. To estimate repertoire size and how much clonotype sharing occurs between individuals, the study deeply sequenced the blood TCR repertoires of 5 or 6 healthy adults. To increase sequencing depth and limit assay-specific biases, TCR repertoire library preparation and sequencing were carried out by different laboratories using diverse techniques. For each donor, CD4 naive and CD4 memory were each given three plates, CD8 naive was given two plates, and CD8 memory was given one plate.

The germline V gene (reference sequence) sets CDR1 to SEHNR and CDR2 to FQNEAQ. The junction carries 19 bases between V and J, which are trimmed by 4 bases and 9 bases respectively. The CDR3, from cysteine to phenylalanine, totals 15 residues. CDR3 DNA is the only sequence kept; it has 45 bases, read in frame from the first base. What the work shows at the level of the full study, not this receptor alone: Rarefaction of sorted-subset datasets indicated incomplete sequencing despite the large sequencing depth. Compared with non-shared clonotypes, the clonotypes found in all four sorted-subset donors had higher generation probabilities. Naive subsets generally had larger estimated clonotype richness than memory subsets did. Sharing across a few donors was observed for 4.5% to 6.5% of naive CD4, under 4% of naive CD8, roughly 2.4% of memory CD4, and roughly 0.4% of memory CD8 clonotypes. Only blood was sampled, and tissue TCR repertoires likely differ from those in blood. Pairwise subsampling led to the expectation that sequencing depth would affect the degree of clonotype sharing among donors. Because the study included only a small number of donors, the genetic and exposure-history diversity represented was limited.

Note on this clone: Its cognate antigen has yet to be identified. Base qualities are not at hand, and no much larger clone is one base apart.

For the CD8 naive samples, CD45RO-negative cells were positively selected for CCR7, yielding a CD45RA+CCR7+ population from which TemRA cells were excluded. Healthy HIV-negative adults with no recently reported acute infections or vaccinations were included as donors. All donors were Caucasian adults living in Nashville, Tennessee, USA. After blood collection by leukapheresis, PBMCs were isolated using Ficoll-Histopaque density gradient centrifugation and then cryopreserved in the vapor phase of liquid nitrogen. Purity and quantity of every magnetically sorted T cell population were checked by analytical flow cytometry. Each sorted fraction had its genomic DNA isolated and then quantified by UV absorbance on a Nanodrop 2000c. Using the deep immunoSEQ assay, TCR CDR3 regions were amplified from genomic DNA by multiplex PCR. Extracted genomic DNA from each cell subset was spread evenly across all wells of several immunoSEQ 96-well plates, with each plate serving as a replicate. Each replicate PCR for sorted subsets received about 200 ng genomic DNA, equal to 28,000 or so T cell genomes. Purified libraries were measured with a Qubit 3.0 fluorometer, size-checked on a Bioanalyzer 2100, and measured again with the KAPA Library Quantification kit. Every immunoSEQ 96-well plate was sequenced on a dedicated single-read 150-cycle Illumina NextSeq 550 flow cell. The study's processing was this. The immunoSEQ output contained only junctional sequences without quality scores, so filtering could not match that applied to full-length reads. To assign V/J genes and CDR3, sequences were annotated against IMGT germline references using PyIR, a Python wrapper for IgBLAST v1.9. Reads were filtered out if the reads had weak V/J assignments (E-value above 1e-6), no CDR3, stop codons, out-of-frame junctions, or ambiguous translated residues. V3J clonotypes were defined as sequences sharing the same inferred V gene, J gene, and CDR3 amino acid sequence. Percentage overlap between repertoires was computed as shared unique clonotypes divided by the size of the smaller repertoire. Richness of each repertoire was evaluated using RTK rarefaction, the Chao1 estimator, and Recon v2.1 estimates of unobserved clonotypes. Generation probabilities for all TCRbeta clonotypes obtained by the gDNA method from a handful of donors were computed using OLGA. TCRdb retrieved this table from immuneACCESS and kept in-frame rearrangements only. Not all clones are present; in checked studies, unresolved V genes account for under half, and no reason is known for the remainder. That table furnishes V, J and clone size, whereas the DNA furnished D and trimming. Recorded for this sample are more than 2 million clones; about 94% of them occurred a single time. Of the sample, 1.5% to 2% is held by the ten largest clones.

The source material was naive CD8+ T cells from PBMCs. What the cell subset or site label conveys for this sample: CD45RA+CCR7+. This TCR was sampled from a man in his late teens or twenties in good health. Some clones in this sample may be carry-over from other donors' samples. The chain is encoded by TRBV7-9 joined to TRBJ2-1, with an unclear D gene assignment. The CDR3 protein sequence reads: CASSSPVPRMGEQFF. DNA sequence: TGTGCCAGCAGCTCCCCGGTACCCCGGATGGGTGAGCAGTTCTTC.